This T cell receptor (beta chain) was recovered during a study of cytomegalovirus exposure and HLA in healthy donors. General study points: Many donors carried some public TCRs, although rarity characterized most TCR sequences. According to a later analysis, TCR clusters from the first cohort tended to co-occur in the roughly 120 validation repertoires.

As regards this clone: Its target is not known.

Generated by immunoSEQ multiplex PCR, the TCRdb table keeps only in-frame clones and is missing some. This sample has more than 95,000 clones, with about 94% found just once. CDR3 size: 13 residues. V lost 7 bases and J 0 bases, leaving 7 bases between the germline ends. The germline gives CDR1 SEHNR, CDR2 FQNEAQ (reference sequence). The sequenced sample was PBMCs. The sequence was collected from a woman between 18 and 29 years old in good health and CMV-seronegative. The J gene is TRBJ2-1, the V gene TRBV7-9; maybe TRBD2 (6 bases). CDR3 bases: TGTGCCAGCACCGGGAGCTCCTACAATGAGCAGTTCTTC. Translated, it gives CASTGSSYNEQFF.